This T cell receptor beta chain was found in a study of OX40 agonist ivuxolimab in advanced cancers. Some background on the complete study: Ivuxolimab, which targeted the costimulatory receptor OX40 (CD134), was an agonistic, fully human IgG2 monoclonal antibody. Intravenous ivuxolimab was administered to patients every 2 weeks at six dose levels: 0.01, 0.1, 0.3, 1.5, 3 and 10 mg/kg. Of the 52 patients in dose escalation, some 20 had hepatocellular carcinoma, roughly 15 had melanoma, 9 had renal cell carcinoma and 9 had head and neck cancer. The dose-escalation cohort was 82.7% male with a mean age of 60 years, ranging from roughly 20 to 85. Patients were allowed to have had prior anti-PD-1, anti-PD-L1 or anti-CTLA-4 therapy, and around 41% of the dose-escalation patients had previously received checkpoint inhibitors. Partial responses were achieved by three dose-escalation patients, of whom one had hepatocellular carcinoma and two had cutaneous melanoma. Peripheral TCRbeta sequencing aimed to test whether ivuxolimab altered TCR sequence diversity and caused clonal T-cell expansion. The paper covers the monotherapy dose-escalation part of the phase I ivuxolimab trial, which included N ≈ 50 patients. The investigation overall reported the following: Which antigens the clonally expanded peripheral T cells were specific for was not determined. After ivuxolimab, CD8+ T cells had more expanded clones than CD4+ T cells on average. Partial responders in the 0.1-3.0 mg/kg groups had among the lowest normalized peripheral clonal expansion, especially among CD8+ T cells. Low levels of normalized T-cell clonal expansion were also seen in some patients who did not respond. At doses of 0.1 to 3.0 mg/kg, clonal expansion of both CD4+ and CD8+ T cells in blood was seen between baseline and week 6.

For this clone: Its antigen is unknown. No base qualities exist here, and no much larger clone lies one base off it.

The trial excluded patients who had a history of autoimmune disease or were on systemic immunosuppression. Peripheral blood for TCR sequencing was collected from all dose cohorts at baseline, on cycle 4 day 1, and on cycle 7 day 1. The samples were taken from a phase I, first-in-human, multicenter, open-label dose-escalation trial of ivuxolimab. Adults with locally advanced or metastatic head and neck squamous cell, hepatocellular, melanoma or renal cell carcinoma were enrolled in the trial. Before TCR sequencing, CD4+ and CD8+ T cells were separately sorted from peripheral blood. Genomic DNA was isolated from the sorted cells so that the TCRbeta CDR3 region could be sequenced. The immunoSEQ Assay was used for sequencing of TCRbeta CDR3 regions. TCRdb holds this immuneACCESS table with in-frame rearrangements only. Some clones are missing; in checked studies, unresolved V genes explain under half, and the rest has no known cause. The sample table lists under 60,000 clones, approximately 94% of them with a count of one. Roughly an eighth of the sample comes from the top ten.

The CDR3 measures 16 amino acids from cysteine to phenylalanine. Just the 48-base CDR3 DNA is kept, in frame starting at base 1. Sequences SGHTA (CDR1) and FQGNSA (CDR2) are obtained from the germline V gene. The germline ends are 13 bases apart after V is trimmed by 1 base and J by 1 base. The sample consisted of CD4+ or CD8+ T cells sorted from blood, taken in a trial of the OX40 agonist ivuxolimab. The sequence came from an adult with an advanced solid tumor such as melanoma, head and neck, liver or kidney cancer. The chain joins TRBV7-2 to TRBJ1-1; the D gene is unclear. The nucleotide sequence is given as TGTGCCAGCAGCTTAGAACCCGGGCTCTCGAACACTGAAGCTTTCTTT. Its translation is CASSLEPGLSNTEAFF.